Listed here are 18 T cell receptor beta chains from one sample, sequenced in a study of shared T cell receptors in the human thymus. The method was immunoSEQ multiplex PCR; TCRdb's version includes in-frame clones alone and lacks a portion of them. This table holds roughly 700,000 clones, approximately 90% found once. The same data also went into a second study, on human thymus T cells.

What was sequenced was thymocytes. The origin of the receptors is a boy less than two years old with a congenital heart defect.

The rearrangement links TRBV28 to TRBJ2-5, with TRBD2 identical over 16 bases. Unmatched junction bases numbered 7, after V lost 6 bases and J lost 0 bases. The CDR3 has 18 residues. CDR1 is MDHEN, CDR2 SYDVKM, per germline. The CDR3 DNA sequence: TGTGCCAGCAGCGAGGGGACTAGCGGGAGGGGGTACCAAGAGACCCAGTACTTC. It yields the protein CASSEGTSGRGYQETQYF.

This clone is a singleton in its sample. The gene calls are TRBV5-1 and TRBJ2-4, with 10 nucleotides matching TRBD1. J gave up 6 bases and V 5 bases, and 5 bases lay outside the gene matches. The germline V gene encodes CDR1 SGHRS and CDR2 YFSETQ. The CDR3 consists of 14 residues. CDR3 residues: CASRTGTGANIQYF. The CDR3 DNA is TGCGCCAGCAGGACCGGGACAGGGGCAAACATTCAGTACTTC.

V gene TRBV13 combines with J gene TRBJ1-1; D is uncertain. There are 13 residues in the CDR3. Germline lookup yields CDR1 PRHDT and CDR2 FYEKMQ (reference sequence). With 3 bases removed from V and 0 bases from J, the gap between germline ends came to 5 bases. CDR3 nucleotides: TGTGCCAGCAGCTTTCCGGTGAACACTGAAGCTTTCTTT. The encoded protein is CASSFPVNTEAFF.

This clone was observed a handful of times. The genes are TRBV7-8 and TRBJ1-1, with 8 positions matching TRBD1. Looked up from germline, CDR1 is SGHVS and CDR2 is FQNEAQ. The ends lost 1 base at V and 11 bases at J; junction bases unmatched: 15. The CDR3 totals 16 residues. The CDR3 loop is CASSLGLRGRLIMAFF. The CDR3 DNA reads as TGTGCCAGCAGCTTAGGCCTCAGGGGGCGCTTGATCATGGCTTTCTTT.

V and J are TRBV5-1 and TRBJ2-7; TRBD2 matches at 7 bases. This CDR3 contains 13 residues. V shed 5 bases and J 3 bases; nucleotides not matched to a gene: 5. The germline V gene encodes CDR1 SGHRS and CDR2 YFSETQ. The CDR3 bases are TGCGCCAGCAGACCCGGGAGGAACTACGAGCAGTACTTC. This codes for CASRPGRNYEQYF.

The J gene is TRBJ2-7, the V gene TRBV4-3; no reliable D call. The CDR3 runs to 15 residues. Trimming left V 1 base short and J 3 bases short, with 13 bases between. Germline CDR1 reads LGHNA; CDR2 reads YSLEER. The CDR3 sequence: CASSQGPGRRYEQYF. The CDR3 DNA follows: TGCGCCAGCAGCCAAGGACCGGGTCGACGCTACGAGCAGTACTTC.

This clone was picked up one time. The J gene is TRBJ2-5, the V gene TRBV5-1, with 8 bases identical to TRBD2. Per the germline V gene, CDR1 is SGHRS and CDR2 is YFSETQ. V lost 7 bases to trimming and J lost 3 bases; unmatched junction nucleotides: 14. CDR3 length equals 16 residues. DNA of the CDR3: TGCGCCAGCCAGCTAGCGGGCCAGAGACAAAAAGAGACCCAGTACTTC. It yields the protein CASQLAGQRQKETQYF.

The chain combines TRBV30 with TRBJ1-3; a possible D gene is TRBD1 (5 bases). V lost 4 bases and J 2 bases, leaving 18 bases between the germline ends. Per the germline V gene, CDR1 is GTSNPN and CDR2 is SVGIG (reference sequence). The CDR3 has 16 residues. CDR3 DNA: TGTGCCTGGACCCACTCGACAGACTCCACTGGAAACACCATATATTTT. Its translation is CAWTHSTDSTGNTIYF. The full variable domain, in which reference TRBV30 and TRBJ1-3 provide the parts outside the CDR3, is SQTIHQWPATLVQPVGSPLSLECTVEGTSNPNLYWYRQAAGRGLQLLFYSVGIGQISSEVPQNLSASRPQDRQFILSSKKLLLSDSGFYLCAWTHSTDSTGNTIYFGEGSWLTVV.

The chain couples TRBV19 to TRBJ1-1; D remains unclear. V was cut by 5 bases and J by 0 bases, with 7 bases left in between. CDR1 is LNHDA, CDR2 SQIVND, per germline (reference sequence). The CDR3 contains 13 residues. CDR3 sequence (DNA): TGTGCCAGTAGTTCTACGATGAACACTGAAGCTTTCTTT. Its translation: CASSSTMNTEAFF.

There are a few counts of this clone. The J gene is TRBJ2-7, the V gene TRBV6-1; 9 bases agree with TRBD2. Germline loops: CDR1 MNHNS, CDR2 SASEGT. The CDR3 totals 17 residues. Trimming cost V 0 bases and J 6 bases; bases outside gene matches: 12. The CDR3 DNA follows: TGTGCCAGCAGTGAAGCGTGGCTAGCGGGACCCCTTTGCGAGCAGTACTTC. Protein: CASSEAWLAGPLCEQYF.

V usage is TRBV4-2 and J usage is TRBJ2-3; D possibly corresponds to TRBD2 (6 bases). Trimming pared 3 bases from V and 6 bases from J, leaving 25 bases between. The CDR3 has 18 residues. The germline V gene has CDR1 LGHNA and CDR2 YNFKEQ. In DNA form, the CDR3 reads TGTGCCAGCAGCCAGGCAGCGGAGGGTTATCTCCGTGCGGATACGCAGTATTTT. Encoded protein: CASSQAAEGYLRADTQYF.

V is TRBV7-2 and J is TRBJ2-5, with TRBD2 matching over 8 bases. Germline V gives CDR1 SGHTA, CDR2 FQGNSA. CDR3 length equals 15 residues. The V segment lost 5 bases and the J segment 4 bases; nucleotides outside the gene matches: 9. CDR3 amino acids: CASSHSGNQGETQYF. CDR3 bases: TGTGCCAGCAGCCATAGCGGGAATCAAGGAGAGACCCAGTACTTC.

In nucleotides, the CDR3 is TGTGCTAGTGGTTTGGACCTAGCGGGAGGGGGCACAGAGACCCAGTACTTC. Its translation is CASGLDLAGGGTETQYF. The J gene is TRBJ2-5, the V gene TRBV12-5; 12 bases are a match to TRBD2. CDR3 size: 17 residues. The germline CDR1 and CDR2 sequences are LGHNT and FRNRAP. After removal of 1 base from V and 4 bases from J, the junction contained 7 bases not matched to a gene.

The chain has TRBV12-5 and TRBJ2-1; maybe TRBD1 (7 bases). This CDR3 contains 19 residues. With 5 bases removed from V and 7 bases from J, the gap between germline ends came to 30 bases. Germline CDR1 LGHNT, CDR2 FRNRAP. The CDR3 DNA reads TGTGCTAGTGGTCCTAAAAACCCAGATGCCAGGGGGGTAATAAATGAGCAGTTCTTC. Amino acid sequence: CASGPKNPDARGVINEQFF. The entire variable domain, with the rest obtained from reference TRBV12-5 and TRBJ2-1, is as follows: DARVTQTPRHKVTEMGQEVTMRCQPILGHNTVFWYRQTMMQGLELLAYFRNRAPLDDSGMPKDRFSAEMPDATLATLKIQPSEPRDSAVYFCASGPKNPDARGVINEQFFGPGTRLTVL.

As concerns this clone: Sequence at one end of the junction differs from germline and may be a read error. The V gene is TRBV7-4, the J gene TRBJ2-4; no firm D call. CDR3 length: 15 amino acids. Germline values: CDR1 SGHVT, CDR2 SQSDAQ. This CDR3 reads CASTLLLRCGNIQYF. CDR3 in DNA: TGTGCCAGCACCTTACTCTTGCGTTGCGGAAACATTCAGTACTTC.

The chain links TRBV29-1 to TRBJ2-3; perhaps TRBD2 as D (6 bases). CDR3 length: 13 residues. V lost 7 bases and J lost 2, with 13 bases in between. CDR1 is SQVTM, CDR2 ANQGSEA, per germline. CDR3 protein: CSAAGRITDTQYF. The CDR3 DNA reads as TGCAGCGCCGCGGGGCGGATCACAGATACGCAGTATTTT.

The gene calls are TRBV19 and TRBJ1-5; 11 bases are shared with TRBD1. This CDR3 has 17 amino acids. Germline V CDR1 and CDR2: LNHDA, SQIVND (reference sequence). V dropped 5 bases and J dropped 2; count of bases not matched to a gene: 8. The CDR3, as DNA: TGTGCCAGTAGTGGTGGACAGGGGGCCTTAGGCAATCAGCCCCAGCATTTT. This codes for CASSGGQGALGNQPQHF.

This clone was seen a few times. The chain recombines TRBV7-2 with TRBJ2-7; TRBD2 matches at 7 bases. CDR1 is SGHTA and CDR2 is FQGNSA in the germline V gene. The CDR3 loop spans 17 amino acids. Unmatched junction bases numbered 19, after V lost 5 bases and J lost 6 bases. The CDR3 DNA is TGTGCCAGCAGCCGGCGTGGGGCGGGAGAGGCGTTCGGCGAGCAGTACTTC. It codes for CASSRRGAGEAFGEQYF.